This TCR beta chain appears in the sequencing data of a study of cytomegalovirus exposure and HLA in healthy donors. V gave up 2 bases and J gave up 9 bases; unmatched junction bases: 6. The CDR3 loop spans 13 amino acids. Germline values: CDR1 SGHDN, CDR2 FVKESK. This PCR relied on a set of 60 Vbeta primers and 13 Jbeta primers. In the original analysis: Unique TCR beta chains numbered approximately 80 million in a later analysis, with some 9.9 million shared. Profiled with immunoSEQ multiplex PCR; TCRdb holds only in-frame clones, not every one. The V and J calls and the clone size are those of that table, but D and trimming were determined from the DNA. Among roughly 81,000 clones listed, roughly 85% were seen once.

This clonotype was sampled from a man aged 25-40 years in good health and CMV-seronegative. Input material: PBMCs. The chain links TRBV14 to TRBJ1-1; TRBD1 aligns across 7 bases. CDR3 in amino acids: CASSQFSTGKAFF. In DNA form, the CDR3 reads TGTGCCAGCAGCCAATTCTCGACAGGGAAAGCTTTCTTT.